What follows are 24 T cell receptor beta chains derived from one specimen sequenced in a study of metastatic and nonmetastatic thyroid tumors. No patient had received any treatment before thyroid surgery. Via MiXCR, TCRdb re-called the PCR reads. The sample carries fewer than 25,000 clones, less than 20% recorded once. The sequencing input was blood. Every receptor here comes from a female donor with papillary thyroid cancer or a benign thyroid nodule (not recorded which). Some clones in this sample may be carry-over from other donors' samples.

This clone appeared many times. The DNA of the CDR3 is TGCAGTGCTAGAGCGGGACAGGGCCCCTACGAGCAGTACTTC. It is translated as CSARAGQGPYEQYF. This chain links TRBV20-1 with TRBJ2-7; TRBD1 matches 9 bases. The V and J ends lost 1 base and 2 bases, in that order; junction bases with no gene match: 3. The CDR3 runs 14 residues. The germline CDR1 and CDR2 sequences are DFQATT and SNEGSKA (reference sequence).

There are many counts of this clone. V and J are TRBV20-1 and TRBJ1-2; TRBD1 is a possible D gene (6 bases). Germline V gene lookup returns CDR1 DFQATT and CDR2 SNEGSKA (reference sequence). The CDR3 is made up of 13 amino acids. Trimming took off 3 bases at V and 8 bases at J, with 16 bases between the two ends. The CDR3 loop is CSARDSRTYGYTF. CDR3 nucleotides: TGCAGTGCTAGGGACAGCCGAACTTACGGCTACACCTTC.

In its sample, this clone ranks as medium-sized. The rearrangement joins TRBV2 to TRBJ2-2; tentatively, D is TRBD1 (6 bases). The ends were cut back, 6 bases at V and 11 bases at J, with 13 bases in the middle. CDR3 length equals 12 residues. Germline CDR1 reads SNHLY; CDR2 reads FYNNEI. The chain's CDR3 is CASSEDRPELFF. CDR3 bases: TGTGCCAGCAGCGAGGACAGACCCGAGCTGTTTTTT.

In this sample, this clone turned up many times. The chain has TRBV7-8 and TRBJ2-2, with TRBD1 matching over 9 bases. This CDR3 region has 15 residues. With V trimmed by 3 bases and J by 4 bases, 3 bases remained unmatched. Germline assignment: CDR1 SGHVS and CDR2 FQNEAQ. This CDR3 reads CASSFNRGRTGELFF. CDR3 sequence (DNA): TGTGCCAGCAGCTTCAACAGGGGGCGCACCGGGGAGCTGTTTTTT.

This clone occurred many times. J is TRBJ1-1 and V is TRBV9; D may be TRBD1 (5 bases). The CDR3 sequence is 15 residues long. V was pared by 0 bases and J by 3 bases, with 12 bases between. Germline-derived CDR1 and CDR2 are SGDLS and YYNGEE. DNA for the CDR3: TGTGCCAGCAGCGTAGGGGTCGGGGGAGACACTGAAGCTTTCTTT. Translated: CASSVGVGGDTEAFF.

To note about this clone: Likely a read error: the CDR3 ends without its conserved phenylalanine or tryptophan. The chain has TRBV4-2 and TRBJ1-5, with TRBD1 as a possible D gene (5 bases). Germline-derived CDR1 and CDR2 are LGHNA and YNFKEQ. The CDR3 has 17 amino acids. Trimming removed 0 bases from V and 1 base from J, with 13 bases in between. The CDR3 region has the DNA TGTGCCAGCAGCCAAGATCTTAGGGGCGGAAGCAATCAGCCCCAGCATGTT. This sequence encodes CASSQDLRGGSNQPQHV.

Ten or more counts support this clone. The V gene is TRBV20-1, the J gene TRBJ2-5; no clear D gene. V lost 0 bases, J lost 5 bases, and 1 base lay in between. The V gene's germline CDR1 is DFQATT and CDR2 SNEGSKA (reference sequence). The CDR3 loop spans 10 amino acids. The chain's CDR3 is CSAREETQYF. CDR3 coding DNA: TGCAGTGCTAGAGAGGAGACCCAGTACTTC.

This clone has a count of ten or more. This chain joins TRBV7-8 and TRBJ2-1; the D is unclear. CDR1 and CDR2 from the germline V gene are SGHVS and FQNEAQ. The CDR3 covers 15 residues. Trimming took off 3 bases at V and 3 bases at J, with 12 bases between the two ends. In DNA, the CDR3 is TGTGCCAGCAGCTTCAGGCAGGTAGTCTACAATGAGCAGTTCTTC. It yields the protein CASSFRQVVYNEQFF.

At least ten counts were recorded for this clone. This chain links TRBV12-3 or TRBV12-4 with TRBJ1-5, with 8 nucleotides matching TRBD1. V was pared by 6 bases and J by 10 bases, with 11 bases of the junction left unmatched. This CDR3 has 14 amino acids. CDR3 bases: TGTGCCAGCAGCTATGGGACAGGAGGTCAACCCCAGCATTTT. Translating it yields CASSYGTGGQPQHF.

This clone has a count of ten or more. The chain couples TRBV4-2 to TRBJ2-7, with 7 positions matching TRBD2. This CDR3 region has 16 residues. J was trimmed by 0 bases and V by 0 bases; bases with no gene match: 5. Germline V CDR1 and CDR2: LGHNA, YNFKEQ. Here the CDR3 DNA reads TGTGCCAGCAGCCAAGACCCTAGCGGCAACTCCTACGAGCAGTACTTC. This sequence encodes CASSQDPSGNSYEQYF.

This clone was recorded at least ten times. V usage is TRBV20-1 and J usage is TRBJ2-1, with a weak D call TRBD2 (5 bases). From germline, CDR1 is DFQATT and CDR2 SNEGSKA (reference sequence). This CDR3 is built from 12 residues. V was clipped by 3 bases and J by 8 bases, with 11 bases between them. CDR3 amino acids: CSASRGSHEQFF. CDR3 nucleotide sequence: TGCAGTGCTAGCAGAGGGTCCCATGAGCAGTTCTTC.

This clone was seen once. Since no conserved phenylalanine or tryptophan closes the CDR3, a read error is the likely cause. This chain links TRBV3-1 with TRBJ1-1; D unresolved. V lost 0 bases, J lost 2 bases, and 10 bases lay in between. The V gene's germline CDR1 is LGHDT and CDR2 YNNKEL (reference sequence). CDR3 length: 15 amino acids. This chain's CDR3 is CASSQDEGINTEAFL. As DNA, the CDR3 is TGTGCCAGCAGCCAAGATGAGGGAATTAACACTGAAGCTTTCCTT.

This clone was seen repeatedly, ten times or more. The chain links TRBV20-1 to TRBJ2-1, with a tentative D call TRBD2 (5 bases). CDR1 and CDR2 from the germline V gene are DFQATT and SNEGSKA (reference sequence). The CDR3 extends over 13 amino acids. Trimming took off 4 bases at V and 6 bases at J, with 13 bases between the two ends. For the CDR3, the DNA is TGCAGTGCTAACAGCGGATTGGGCAATGAGCAGTTCTTC. It encodes CSANSGLGNEQFF.

This clone showed up many times. The rearrangement links TRBV19 to TRBJ2-5, with D uncertain. The germline gives CDR1 LNHDA, CDR2 SQIVND (reference sequence). The V end was cut by 0 bases, the J end by 7 bases, with 15 bases between. The CDR3 covers 15 residues. The CDR3 sequence: CASSIDPGSLATQYF. CDR3 nucleotides: TGTGCCAGTAGTATAGACCCCGGCAGTCTTGCGACCCAGTACTTC.

This clone is classed as medium-sized. The chain uses TRBV28 and TRBJ1-6, with D possibly being TRBD1 (6 bases). V was shortened by 6 bases and J by 0 bases, with 18 bases between the two germline ends. This CDR3 has 18 amino acids. Germline CDR1 MDHEN, CDR2 SYDVKM. This CDR3 reads CASRRGDRFSSYNSPLHF. As DNA, the CDR3 is TGTGCCAGCAGGCGGGGAGACAGGTTCAGCTCCTATAATTCACCCCTCCACTTT.

This clone occurred many times. The chain is built from TRBV24-1 and TRBJ2-1; 8 bases are a match to TRBD1. Unmatched junction bases numbered 4, after V lost 4 bases and J lost 12 bases. This CDR3 comprises 12 residues. Germline CDR1 and CDR2: KGHDR and SFDVKD. The CDR3 is CATSDPGTGQFF. The CDR3 coding sequence is TGTGCCACCAGTGACCCGGGGACAGGGCAGTTCTTC.

This clone was picked up many times. This CDR3 reads CSATLAGLTRELFF. The CDR3, as DNA: TGCAGTGCTACCTTAGCGGGATTAACCAGGGAGCTGTTTTTT. The J gene is TRBJ2-2, the V gene TRBV20-1, with 8 bases identical to TRBD2. The trim removed 4 bases at V and 9 bases at J, leaving 10 bases unmatched. Germline lookup yields CDR1 DFQATT and CDR2 SNEGSKA (reference sequence). The CDR3 covers 14 residues.

This clone was picked up many times. CDR3 nucleotide sequence: TGTGCCAGCTGGCCGCGGGCAGGGGACAGGGAGCACGTAGCAAATCAGCCCCAGCATTTT. Its translation is CASWPRAGDREHVANQPQHF. The chain couples TRBV7-4 to TRBJ1-5; 9 bases match TRBD1. CDR1 SGHVT and CDR2 SQSDAQ come from the germline V gene. V shed 8 bases, J shed 4 bases, and the junction held 24 bases outside the gene matches. The length of the CDR3 is 20 residues.

This clone is medium-sized. Other DNA sequences from this sample encode an identical CDR3 as well. The V gene is TRBV6-1, the J gene TRBJ1-5; a weak D match, TRBD1 (6 bases). Trimming removed 6 bases from V and 3 bases from J, with 15 bases in between. CDR1 is MNHNS and CDR2 is SASEGT in the germline V gene. The CDR3 has 15 residues. The DNA for the CDR3 is TGTGCCAGCAGGGCCCCAGGGGCTGACAATCAGCCCCAGCATTTT. This gives the protein CASRAPGADNQPQHF.

Ten or more counts support this clone. The V gene is TRBV11-1, the J gene TRBJ1-1; D uncertain. This CDR3 is built from 12 residues. Germline V gene sequence: CDR1 SGHAT, CDR2 FQDESV (reference sequence). The germline V and J ends were trimmed by 1 base and 8 bases, with 8 bases remaining between them. The CDR3 DNA reads TGTGCCAGCAGCTTAGTTATGGGAGAAGCTTTCTTT. Translated, it gives CASSLVMGEAFF.

This clone was recorded once. This chain links TRBV30 with TRBJ2-5, with D perhaps matching TRBD1 (5 bases). The CDR3 runs to 13 residues. The germline V and J ends were trimmed by 5 bases and 4 bases, with 14 bases remaining between them. Germline values: CDR1 GTSNPN, CDR2 SVGIG (reference sequence). CDR3 coding DNA: TGTGCCTGGGGACATGGGGTTTCAGAGACCCAGTACTTC. This gives the protein CAWGHGVSETQYF.

This clone turned up a few times. The J gene is TRBJ2-7, the V gene TRBV6-2 or TRBV6-3; 7 bases agree with TRBD2. The V gene's germline CDR1 is MNHEY and CDR2 SVGEGT. The CDR3 loop spans 15 amino acids. J was trimmed by 0 bases and V by 2 bases; bases with no gene match: 4. CDR3 protein: CASSYGTTSSYEQYF. The CDR3 region has the DNA TGTGCCAGCAGTTACGGGACTACCTCCTCCTACGAGCAGTACTTC.

This clone was observed at least ten times. This rearrangement joins TRBV28 to TRBJ2-3; D possibly corresponds to TRBD1 (6 bases). Trimming cost V 3 bases and J 2 bases, with 15 bases left between them. This CDR3 is 16 amino acids long. In germline, CDR1 is MDHEN, CDR2 SYDVKM. The CDR3 nucleotides read TGTGCCAGCAGTTTTCCGTCGAGACAGGTCACAGATACGCAGTATTTT. This translates into CASSFPSRQVTDTQYF.

The DNA of the CDR3 is TGTGCCAGCAAAGACTTAGAGCAGTACTTC. This translates into CASKDLEQYF. The chain links TRBV6-1 to TRBJ2-7; D unclear. Germline CDR1 is MNHNS and CDR2 is SASEGT. V gave up 7 bases and J gave up 7 bases, with 8 bases separating them. The length of the CDR3 is 10 residues.